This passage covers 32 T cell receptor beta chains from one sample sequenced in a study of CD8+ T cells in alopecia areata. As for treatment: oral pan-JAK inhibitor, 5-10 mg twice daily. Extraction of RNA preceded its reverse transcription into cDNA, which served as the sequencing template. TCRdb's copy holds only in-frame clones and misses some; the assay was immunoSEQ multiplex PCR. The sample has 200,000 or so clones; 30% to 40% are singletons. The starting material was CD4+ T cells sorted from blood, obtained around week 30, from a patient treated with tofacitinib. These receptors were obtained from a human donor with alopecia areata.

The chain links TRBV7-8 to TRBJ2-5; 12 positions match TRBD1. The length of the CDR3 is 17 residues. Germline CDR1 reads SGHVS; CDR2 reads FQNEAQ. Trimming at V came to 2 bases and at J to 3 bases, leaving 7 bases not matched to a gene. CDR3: CASSLPRDRGREETQYF. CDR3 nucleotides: TGTGCCAGCAGCTTACCCCGGGACAGGGGGCGCGAAGAGACCCAGTACTTC.

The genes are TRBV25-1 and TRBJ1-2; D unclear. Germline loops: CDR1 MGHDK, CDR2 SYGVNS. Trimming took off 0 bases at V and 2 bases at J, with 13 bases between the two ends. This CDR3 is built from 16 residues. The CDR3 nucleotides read TGTGCCAGCAGTGAATATAGAACAGCTGAAAACTATGGCTACACCTTC. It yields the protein CASSEYRTAENYGYTF.

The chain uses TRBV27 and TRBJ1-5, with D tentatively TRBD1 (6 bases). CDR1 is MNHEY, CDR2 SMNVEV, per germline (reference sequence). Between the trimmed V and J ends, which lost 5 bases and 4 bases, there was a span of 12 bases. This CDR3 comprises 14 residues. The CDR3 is CASSLQGANQPQHF. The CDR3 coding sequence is TGTGCCAGCAGTCTACAGGGCGCAAATCAGCCCCAGCATTTT.

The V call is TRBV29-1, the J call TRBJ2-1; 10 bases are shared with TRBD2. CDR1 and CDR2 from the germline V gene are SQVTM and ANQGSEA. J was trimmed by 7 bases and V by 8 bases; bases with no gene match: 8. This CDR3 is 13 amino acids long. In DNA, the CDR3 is TGCAGCCCTCTAGCGGGGGCTAAGAATGAGCAGTTCTTC. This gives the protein CSPLAGAKNEQFF.

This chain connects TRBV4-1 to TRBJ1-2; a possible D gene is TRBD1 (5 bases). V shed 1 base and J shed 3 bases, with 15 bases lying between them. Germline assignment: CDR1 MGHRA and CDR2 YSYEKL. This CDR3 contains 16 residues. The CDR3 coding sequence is TGCGCCAGCAGCCAAGGTCGGGGGGTTCAAGACTATGGCTACACCTTC. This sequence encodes CASSQGRGVQDYGYTF.

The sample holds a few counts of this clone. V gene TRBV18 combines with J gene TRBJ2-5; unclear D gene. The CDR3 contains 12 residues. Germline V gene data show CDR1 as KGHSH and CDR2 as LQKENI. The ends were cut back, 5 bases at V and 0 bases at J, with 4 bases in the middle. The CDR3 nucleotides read TGTGCCAGCTCAAAGAACCAAGAGACCCAGTACTTC. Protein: CASSKNQETQYF. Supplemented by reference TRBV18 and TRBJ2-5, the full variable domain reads NAGVMQNPRHLVRRRGQEARLRCSPMKGHSHVYWYRQLPEEGLKFMVYLQKENIIDESGMPKERFSAEFPKEGPSILRIQQVVRGDSAAYFCASSKNQETQYFGPGTRLLVL.

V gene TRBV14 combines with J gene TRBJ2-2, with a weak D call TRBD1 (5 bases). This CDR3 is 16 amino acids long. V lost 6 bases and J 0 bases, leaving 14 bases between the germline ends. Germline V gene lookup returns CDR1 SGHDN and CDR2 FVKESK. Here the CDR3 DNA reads TGTGCCAGCAGGGCCATTTGGGGCCCGAACACCGGGGAGCTGTTTTTT. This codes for CASRAIWGPNTGELFF.

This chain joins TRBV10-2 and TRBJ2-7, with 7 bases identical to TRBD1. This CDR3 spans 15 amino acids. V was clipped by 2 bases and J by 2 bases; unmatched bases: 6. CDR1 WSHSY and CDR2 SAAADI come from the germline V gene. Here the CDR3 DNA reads TGCGCCAGCAGTGAGGCAGGGGGTAGAACCTACGAGCAGTACTTC. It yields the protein CASSEAGGRTYEQYF.

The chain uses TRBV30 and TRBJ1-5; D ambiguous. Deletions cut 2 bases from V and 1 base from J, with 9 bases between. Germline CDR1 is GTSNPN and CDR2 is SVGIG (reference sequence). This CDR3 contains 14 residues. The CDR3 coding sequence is TGTGCCTGGAGTTCGCAGCCAAGCAATCAGCCCCAGCATTTT. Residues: CAWSSQPSNQPQHF.

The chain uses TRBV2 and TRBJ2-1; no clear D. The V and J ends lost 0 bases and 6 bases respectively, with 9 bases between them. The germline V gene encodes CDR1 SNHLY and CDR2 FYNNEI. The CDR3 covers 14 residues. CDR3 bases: TGTGCCAGCAGTGAAGCGCTTCCTGGCAATGAGCAGTTCTTC. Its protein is CASSEALPGNEQFF.

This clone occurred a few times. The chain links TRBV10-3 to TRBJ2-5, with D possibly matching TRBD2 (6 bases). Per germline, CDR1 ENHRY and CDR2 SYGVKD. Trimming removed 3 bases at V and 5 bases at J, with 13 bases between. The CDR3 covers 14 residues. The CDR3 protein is CAISESLGGETQYF. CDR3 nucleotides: TGTGCCATCAGTGAATCATTAGGAGGGGAGACCCAGTACTTC.

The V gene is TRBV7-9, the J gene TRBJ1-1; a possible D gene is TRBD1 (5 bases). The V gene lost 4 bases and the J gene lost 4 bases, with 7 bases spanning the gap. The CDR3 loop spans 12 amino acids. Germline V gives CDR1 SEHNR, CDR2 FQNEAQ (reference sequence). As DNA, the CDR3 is TGTGCCAGCAGCTCAAGGGGCACTGAAGCTTTCTTT. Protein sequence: CASSSRGTEAFF. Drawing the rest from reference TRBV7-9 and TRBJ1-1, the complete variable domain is DTGVSQNPRHKITKRGQNVTFRCDPISEHNRLYWYRQTLGQGPEFLTYFQNEAQLEKSRLLSDRFSAERPKGSFSTLEIQRTEQGDSAMYLCASSSRGTEAFFGQGTRLTVV.

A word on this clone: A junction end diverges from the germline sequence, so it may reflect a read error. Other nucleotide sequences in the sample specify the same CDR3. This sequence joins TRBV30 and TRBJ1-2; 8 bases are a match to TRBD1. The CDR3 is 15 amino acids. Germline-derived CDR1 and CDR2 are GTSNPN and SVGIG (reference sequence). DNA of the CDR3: TGCGCCTGGAGTGCCTTAGGACAGGGAGCAAGTGGCTACACCTTC. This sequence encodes CAWSALGQGASGYTF.

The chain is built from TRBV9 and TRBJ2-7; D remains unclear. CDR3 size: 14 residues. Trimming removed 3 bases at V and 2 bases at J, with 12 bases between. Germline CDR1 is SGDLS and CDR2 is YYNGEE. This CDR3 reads CASSDTGRTYEQYF. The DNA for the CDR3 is TGTGCCAGCAGCGATACCGGCCGCACCTACGAGCAGTACTTC.

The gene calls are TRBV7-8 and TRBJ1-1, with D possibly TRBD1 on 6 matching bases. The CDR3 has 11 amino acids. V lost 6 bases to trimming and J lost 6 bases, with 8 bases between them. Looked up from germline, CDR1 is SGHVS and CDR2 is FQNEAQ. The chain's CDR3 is CASRGGAEAFF. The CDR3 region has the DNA TGTGCCAGCAGAGGGGGGGCTGAAGCTTTCTTT.

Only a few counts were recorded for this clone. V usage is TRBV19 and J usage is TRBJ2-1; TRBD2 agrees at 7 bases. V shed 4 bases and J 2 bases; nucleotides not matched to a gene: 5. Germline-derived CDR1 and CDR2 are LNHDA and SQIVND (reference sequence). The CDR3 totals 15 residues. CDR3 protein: CASSTEAGTYNEQFF. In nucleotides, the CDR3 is TGTGCCAGTAGTACGGAAGCGGGGACCTACAATGAGCAGTTCTTC.

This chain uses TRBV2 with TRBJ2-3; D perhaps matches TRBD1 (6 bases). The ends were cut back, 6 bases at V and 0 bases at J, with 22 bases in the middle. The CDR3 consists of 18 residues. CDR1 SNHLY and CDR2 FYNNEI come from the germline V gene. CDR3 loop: CASSQYFLGQSSTDTQYF. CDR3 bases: TGTGCCAGCAGCCAATACTTTCTCGGACAGTCTAGCACAGATACGCAGTATTTT.

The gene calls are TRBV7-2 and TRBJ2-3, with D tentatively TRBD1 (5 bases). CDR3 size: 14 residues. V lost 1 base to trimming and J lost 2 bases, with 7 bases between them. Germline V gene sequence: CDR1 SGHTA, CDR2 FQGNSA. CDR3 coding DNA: TGTGCCAGCAGCTTAGAGGGGTTCACAGATACGCAGTATTTT. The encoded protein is CASSLEGFTDTQYF. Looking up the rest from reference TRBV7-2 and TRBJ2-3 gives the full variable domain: GAGVSQSPSNKVTEKGKDVELRCDPISGHTALYWYRQSLGQGLEFLIYFQGNSAPDKSGLPSDRFSAERTGGSVSTLTIQRTQQEDSAVYLCASSLEGFTDTQYFGPGTRLTVL.

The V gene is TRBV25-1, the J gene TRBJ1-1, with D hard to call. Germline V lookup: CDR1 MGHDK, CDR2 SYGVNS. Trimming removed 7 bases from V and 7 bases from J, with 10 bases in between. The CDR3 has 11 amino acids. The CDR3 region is CASKFVNEAFF. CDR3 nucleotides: TGTGCCAGCAAATTTGTTAATGAAGCTTTCTTT. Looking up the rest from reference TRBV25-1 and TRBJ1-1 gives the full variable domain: EADIYQTPRYLVIGTGKKITLECSQTMGHDKMYWYQQDPGMELHLIHYSYGVNSTEKGDLSSESTVSRIRTEHFPLTLESARPSHTSQYLCASKFVNEAFFGQGTRLTVV.

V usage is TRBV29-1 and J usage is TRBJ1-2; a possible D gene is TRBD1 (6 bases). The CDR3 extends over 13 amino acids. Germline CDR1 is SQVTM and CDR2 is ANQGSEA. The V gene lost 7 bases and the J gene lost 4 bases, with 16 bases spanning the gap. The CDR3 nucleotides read TGCAGCGCTCAGGGAGGGGGACTCTATGGCTACACCTTC. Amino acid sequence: CSAQGGGLYGYTF.

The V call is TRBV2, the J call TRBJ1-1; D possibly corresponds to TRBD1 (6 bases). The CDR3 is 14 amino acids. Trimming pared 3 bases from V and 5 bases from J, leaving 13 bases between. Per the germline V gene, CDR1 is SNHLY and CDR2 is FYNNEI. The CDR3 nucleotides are TGTGCCAGCAGTGAGGGGGGGCGGAAGACTGAAGCTTTCTTT. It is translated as CASSEGGRKTEAFF.

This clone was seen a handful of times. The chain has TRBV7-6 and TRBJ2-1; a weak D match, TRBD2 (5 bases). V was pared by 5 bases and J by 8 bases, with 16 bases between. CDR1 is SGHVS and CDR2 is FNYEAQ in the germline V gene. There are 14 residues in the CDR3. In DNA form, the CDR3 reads TGTGCCAGCAGCCGCCGGGGTAGTGTGGATGAGCAGTTCTTC. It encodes CASSRRGSVDEQFF.

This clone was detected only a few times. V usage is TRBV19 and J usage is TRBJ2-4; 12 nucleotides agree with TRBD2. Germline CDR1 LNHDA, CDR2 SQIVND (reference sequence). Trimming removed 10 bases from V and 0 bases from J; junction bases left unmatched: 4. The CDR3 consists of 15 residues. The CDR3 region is CATGLAGLAKNIQYF. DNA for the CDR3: TGTGCCACCGGACTAGCGGGGCTAGCCAAAAACATTCAGTACTTC.

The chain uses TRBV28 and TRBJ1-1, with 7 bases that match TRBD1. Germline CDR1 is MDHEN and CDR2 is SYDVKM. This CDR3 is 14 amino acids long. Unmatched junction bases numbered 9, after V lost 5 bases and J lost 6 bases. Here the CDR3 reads CASSLGGSDAEAFF. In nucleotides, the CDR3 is TGTGCCAGCAGTCTAGGGGGCTCCGATGCTGAAGCTTTCTTT.

The chain's CDR3 is CASSGGYRGLFF. The CDR3 DNA follows: TGTGCCAGCTCTGGGGGCTACAGGGGCCTTTTCTTC. The chain recombines TRBV6-5 with TRBJ2-1; 7 bases are a match to TRBD1. The CDR3 has 12 amino acids. CDR1 is MNHEY and CDR2 is SVGAGI in the germline V gene. J gave up 16 bases and V 8 bases, and 14 bases lay outside the gene matches.

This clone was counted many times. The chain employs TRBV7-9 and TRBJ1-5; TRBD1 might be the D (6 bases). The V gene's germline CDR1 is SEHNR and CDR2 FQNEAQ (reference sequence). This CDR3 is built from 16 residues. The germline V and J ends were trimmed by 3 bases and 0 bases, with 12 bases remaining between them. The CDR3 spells CASSFYQGNSNQPQHF. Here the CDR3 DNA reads TGTGCCAGCAGCTTCTATCAGGGGAATAGCAATCAGCCCCAGCATTTT.

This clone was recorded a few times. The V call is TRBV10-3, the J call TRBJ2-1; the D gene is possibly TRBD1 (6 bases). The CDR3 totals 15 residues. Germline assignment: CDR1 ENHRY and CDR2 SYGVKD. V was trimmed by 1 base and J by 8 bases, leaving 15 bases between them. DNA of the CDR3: TGTGCCATCAGTGAGTTAGGAGTCCACAGGGATGAGCAGTTCTTC. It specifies CAISELGVHRDEQFF.

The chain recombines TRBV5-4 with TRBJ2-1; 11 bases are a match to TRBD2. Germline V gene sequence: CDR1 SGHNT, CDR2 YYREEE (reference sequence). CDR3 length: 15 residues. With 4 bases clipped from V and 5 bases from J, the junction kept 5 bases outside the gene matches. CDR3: CASSQGLAVNNEQFF. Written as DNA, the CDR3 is TGTGCCAGCAGCCAGGGACTAGCGGTTAACAATGAGCAGTTCTTC.

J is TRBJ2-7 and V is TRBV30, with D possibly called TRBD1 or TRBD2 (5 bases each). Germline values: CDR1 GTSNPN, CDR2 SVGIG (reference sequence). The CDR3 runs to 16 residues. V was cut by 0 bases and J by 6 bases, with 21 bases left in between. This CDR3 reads CAWSVLSGTVKGEQYF. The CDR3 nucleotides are TGTGCCTGGAGTGTACTCTCAGGGACGGTGAAGGGCGAGCAGTACTTC.

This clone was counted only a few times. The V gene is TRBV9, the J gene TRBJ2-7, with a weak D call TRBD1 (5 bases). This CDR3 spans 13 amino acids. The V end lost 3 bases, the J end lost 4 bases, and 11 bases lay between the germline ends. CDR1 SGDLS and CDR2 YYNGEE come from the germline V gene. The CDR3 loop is CASSDGDSYEQYF. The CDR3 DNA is TGTGCCAGCAGCGACGGTGACAGTTACGAGCAGTACTTC. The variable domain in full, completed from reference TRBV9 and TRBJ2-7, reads DSGVTQTPKHLITATGQRVTLRCSPRSGDLSVYWYQQSLDQGLQFLIQYYNGEERAKGNILERFSAQQFPDLHSELNLSSLELGDSALYFCASSDGDSYEQYFGPGTRLTVT.

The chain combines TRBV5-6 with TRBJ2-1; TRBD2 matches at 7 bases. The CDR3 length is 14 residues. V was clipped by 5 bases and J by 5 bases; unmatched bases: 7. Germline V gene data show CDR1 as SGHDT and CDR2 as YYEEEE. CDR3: CASSLPRGDNEQFF. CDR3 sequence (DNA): TGTGCCAGCAGTTTACCCCGGGGGGACAATGAGCAGTTCTTC.

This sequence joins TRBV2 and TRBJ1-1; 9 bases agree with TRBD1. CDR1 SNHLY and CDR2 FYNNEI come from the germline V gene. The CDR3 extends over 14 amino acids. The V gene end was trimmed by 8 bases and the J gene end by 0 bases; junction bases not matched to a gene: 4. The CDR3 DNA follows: TGTGCCAGCTCTCGACAGGGGGTGAACACTGAAGCTTTCTTT. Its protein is CASSRQGVNTEAFF. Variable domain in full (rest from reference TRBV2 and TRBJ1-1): EPEVTQTPSHQVTQMGQEVILRCVPISNHLYFYWYRQILGQKVEFLVSFYNNEISEKSEIFDDQFSVERPDGSNFTLKIRSTKLEDSAMYFCASSRQGVNTEAFFGQGTRLTVV.